This T cell receptor beta chain was retrieved from a study of T-cell memory formation after mild COVID-19. Overall study context: TCR clusters largely stayed donor specific.

Study-level points and caveats: Later expanders leaned CD4+, whereas clones that contracted between day 15 and 85 were balanced CD4/CD8. CD4+ contracting clones were mainly CM and EM; CD8+ ones, EMRA.

Germline assignment: CDR1 DFQATT and CDR2 SNEGSKA (reference sequence). Between the trimmed V and J ends, which lost 0 bases and 1 base, there was a span of 9 bases. This CDR3 has 14 residues. Constant-segment primers served in 5'RACE that generated TCR alpha and TCR beta cDNA libraries bearing sample barcodes and UMIs. Via MiXCR, TCRdb re-called the 5' RACE reads, giving one row per CDR3 protein. The sample gives a few hundred thousand distinct CDR3 sequences, about 21% of which show up once; roughly an eighth is in the top ten. On this clonotype: Its antigen is not identified.

The receptor was derived from an adult woman who had mild COVID-19 (a few samples of this study predate the infection). Cell type and time point are not known. The sample comprised PBMCs or a T cell subset sorted from them (not recorded which). This sequence joins TRBV20-1 and TRBJ1-2; a possible D gene is TRBD1 (5 bases). CDR3 bases: TGCAGTGCTAGAGATCGGGGCAGTAACTATGGCTACACCTTC. It codes for CSARDRGSNYGYTF.